Each of the 18 T cell receptor beta chains below was sequenced from the same sample in a study of circulating CD8 cells and anti-PD-1 response in melanoma. Four subsets defined by PD-1 and/or TIGIT were sorted from live CD3+CD8+TCRalphabeta+ cells. Each library started from around 15 ng of total RNA using the QIAseq Immune Repertoire TCR panel. TCRdb re-called the reads through MiXCR, storing one row per CDR3 protein. In the table there are about 590 distinct CDR3 sequences, approximately 8% of which are singletons. The specimen was CD8+ T cells from PBMCs, collected at baseline or after one month of anti-PD-1 therapy (not recorded which). The receptors originated from a human donor with melanoma.

By share, this clonotype counts as large (0.1 to 1%). The chain combines TRBV20-1 with TRBJ2-1, with 10 bases matching TRBD2. V lost 3 bases and J lost 2; bases outside the gene matches: 1. CDR3 size: 14 residues. In germline, CDR1 is DFQATT, CDR2 SNEGSKA (reference sequence). CDR3 in amino acids: CSASLAGAYNEQFF. In DNA, the CDR3 is TGCAGTGCTAGTCTAGCGGGAGCCTACAATGAGCAGTTCTTC.

This clonotype was counted between two and nine times. This sequence joins TRBV28 and TRBJ2-2; D gene unclear. Trimming shortened V by 6 bases and J by 7 bases, and 18 bases separated the two germline ends. The CDR3 loop spans 15 amino acids. Looked up from germline, CDR1 is MDHEN and CDR2 is SYDVKM. The CDR3 loop reads CASRKSISLHGELFF. CDR3 nucleotides: TGTGCCAGCAGAAAGTCCATCAGTCTTCACGGGGAGCTGTTTTTT.

This clonotype was found a few times. The V call is TRBV12-3 or TRBV12-4, the J call TRBJ2-3; D is tentatively TRBD1 or TRBD2 (5 bases each). This CDR3 has 15 residues. With 8 bases removed from V and 4 bases from J, the gap between germline ends came to 19 bases. The CDR3: CASWRSDMRPDTQYF. The CDR3 bases are TGTGCCAGCTGGAGGTCGGACATGCGCCCAGATACGCAGTATTTT.

This clonotype is classed as large (0.1 to 1%). The rearrangement joins TRBV25-1 to TRBJ2-3; D gene uncertain. The CDR3 is made up of 14 amino acids. V was pared by 1 base and J by 4 bases, with 9 bases between. The germline V gene encodes CDR1 MGHDK and CDR2 SYGVNS. The DNA for the CDR3 is TGTGCCAGCAGTGAATTCGGCCGGGCAGATACGCAGTATTTT. It encodes CASSEFGRADTQYF.

V usage is TRBV18 and J usage is TRBJ2-3, with D possibly being TRBD2 (5 bases). V was shortened by 3 bases and J by 0 bases, with 7 bases between the two germline ends. CDR3 length: 14 residues. Germline values: CDR1 KGHSH, CDR2 LQKENI. In nucleotides, the CDR3 is TGTGCCAGCTCACCCCCGGGGAGCACAGATACGCAGTATTTT. Protein: CASSPPGSTDTQYF.

By its share, this clonotype is large. V gene TRBV29-1 combines with J gene TRBJ1-3; D may be TRBD1 (6 bases). Deletions cut 0 bases from V and 0 bases from J, with 12 bases between. Germline-derived CDR1 and CDR2 are SQVTM and ANQGSEA. The CDR3 spans 16 residues. The CDR3 DNA sequence: TGCAGCGTTGAAGATCAGGGACATACCTCTGGAAACACCATATATTTT. Its protein product is CSVEDQGHTSGNTIYF.

By proportion, this clonotype is hyperexpanded. This chain connects TRBV25-1 to TRBJ2-7; TRBD2 might be the D (5 bases). V lost 5 bases and J lost 5, with 16 bases in between. CDR1 is MGHDK and CDR2 is SYGVNS in the germline V gene. CDR3 length equals 14 residues. CDR3: CASSSRRGNNEQYF. CDR3 sequence (DNA): TGTGCCAGCAGTTCAAGGAGAGGGAACAACGAGCAGTACTTC.

This clonotype is labeled medium-sized. The rearrangement joins TRBV6-2 or TRBV6-3 to TRBJ2-7; D not resolved. Trimming shortened V by 8 bases and J by 0 bases, and 14 bases separated the two germline ends. The germline gives CDR1 MNHEY, CDR2 SVGEGT. The CDR3 covers 14 residues. The CDR3 bases are TGTGCCAGCTCGATCCGGCGACTCTCCTACGAGCAGTACTTC. Translation: CASSIRRLSYEQYF.

This clonotype was counted only a few times. One end of the junction fails to match germline, which may point to a read error. This chain joins TRBV28 and TRBJ2-3, with no clear D. Germline CDR1 is MDHEN and CDR2 is SYDVKM. The CDR3 runs to 14 residues. CDR3 sequence (DNA): TGTCCCAGCAGTCCCTGGGAACGCACAGATACGCAGTATTTT. Protein product: CPSSPWERTDTQYF. Filled out from reference TRBV28 and TRBJ2-3, the complete variable domain reads DVKVTQSSRYLVKRTGEKVFLECVQDMDHENMFWYRQDPGLGLRLIYFSYDVKMKEKGDIPEGYSVSREKKERFSLILESASTNQTSMYLCPSSPWERTDTQYFGPGTRLTVL.

This clonotype is labeled as large. This sequence joins TRBV19 and TRBJ1-1; tentative D call: TRBD1 (5 bases). Germline CDR1 LNHDA, CDR2 SQIVND (reference sequence). The V end was cut by 5 bases, the J end by 11 bases, with 18 bases between. CDR3 length: 13 amino acids. The CDR3 loop reads CASSHPWGLGAFF. For the CDR3, the DNA is TGTGCCAGTAGTCATCCGTGGGGCTTGGGTGCTTTCTTT.

By share, this clonotype ranks as medium-sized (0.01 to 0.1%). V usage is TRBV28 and J usage is TRBJ2-5; D gene ambiguous. Per the germline V gene, CDR1 is MDHEN and CDR2 is SYDVKM. The germline V and J ends were trimmed by 5 bases and 5 bases, with 18 bases remaining between them. The CDR3 contains 15 residues. DNA for the CDR3: TGTGCCAGCAGTCCTCAGATCTCTATCCCGGAGACCCAGTACTTC. It encodes CASSPQISIPETQYF.

Remarks on this clonotype: Just one base apart from a much larger clone, this may be a read error. This chain joins TRBV27 and TRBJ2-7, with 9 bases that match TRBD1. From germline, CDR1 is MNHEY and CDR2 SMNVEV (reference sequence). The CDR3 totals 16 residues. After removal of 2 bases from V and 2 bases from J, the junction contained 7 bases not matched to a gene. In DNA, the CDR3 is TGTGCCAGCAGTTTACATACGGACAGGGGTGCCTACGAGCAGTACTTC. Translating gives CASSLHTDRGAYEQYF.

This clonotype is medium-sized. The chain recombines TRBV7-2 with TRBJ1-2, with a tentative D call TRBD1 (5 bases). The V end was cut by 6 bases, the J end by 4 bases, with 15 bases between. Germline CDR1 and CDR2: SGHTA and FQGNSA. The CDR3 contains 14 residues. The CDR3 loop is CASSPMGDSYGYTF. CDR3 nucleotides: TGTGCCAGCAGTCCCATGGGTGACAGCTATGGCTACACCTTC.

By sample share, this clonotype is medium-sized. The chain has TRBV18 and TRBJ2-7; 8 bases match TRBD1. This CDR3 is built from 15 residues. Losses at the gene ends were 2 bases for V and 5 bases for J; bases not matched to a gene: 8. The germline CDR1 and CDR2 sequences are KGHSH and LQKENI. In DNA, the CDR3 is TGTGCCAGCTCACCAGGTTGGACAGGGTATCACGAGCAGTACTTC. Protein product: CASSPGWTGYHEQYF.

This clonotype was observed a handful of times. A much more abundant neighbour one base away suggests this may be a read error. V usage is TRBV7-2 and J usage is TRBJ2-7, with D possibly TRBD2 on 5 matching bases. Germline CDR1 SGHTA, CDR2 FQGNSA. CDR3 length: 11 amino acids. The CDR3 here is CASSDYYGQYF. CDR3 coding DNA: TGTGCCAGCAGCGACTACTACGGGCAGTACTTC.

On this clonotype itself: One base away lies a much larger clone, so this may be a sequencing read error. The rearrangement links TRBV28 to TRBJ2-1; D assignment may be TRBD1 or TRBD2 (7 bases each). Trimming removed 2 bases at V and 8 bases at J, with 13 bases between. Per germline, CDR1 MDHEN and CDR2 SYDVKM. There are 14 residues in the CDR3. CDR3 sequence: CASSLQGGSDEQFF. The CDR3 nucleotides are TGTGCCAGCAGTTTACAGGGGGGGTCAGATGAGCAGTTCTTC.

This clonotype is termed medium-sized. The genes are TRBV2 and TRBJ2-1; 8 nucleotides match TRBD2. Germline lookup yields CDR1 SNHLY and CDR2 FYNNEI. The V segment lost 3 bases and the J segment 5 bases; nucleotides outside the gene matches: 6. The CDR3 is 15 amino acids. CDR3 in DNA: TGTGCCAGCAGTGACTCACTAGCGGAGAACAATGAGCAGTTCTTC. Amino acids: CASSDSLAENNEQFF.

This clonotype rates as medium-sized. The chain links TRBV28 to TRBJ2-7; tentative D call: TRBD1 (6 bases). The CDR3 extends over 13 amino acids. CDR1 MDHEN and CDR2 SYDVKM come from the germline V gene. The germline V and J ends were trimmed by 5 bases and 3 bases, with 11 bases remaining between them. CDR3 protein: CASSATGFYEQYF. The CDR3 coding sequence is TGTGCCAGCAGTGCCACAGGGTTCTACGAGCAGTACTTC.